This T cell receptor (beta chain) was observed in a study of cytomegalovirus exposure and HLA in healthy donors. The wider study: Later analysis reported that the approximately 130 validation repertoires shared the platform of the roughly 670 first-cohort repertoires.

Remarks on this clone: The antigen is not known.

Broader study findings: Whilst most TCR sequences proved rare, a subset of public TCRs occurred across many donors.

Generated by immunoSEQ multiplex PCR, the TCRdb table keeps only in-frame clones and is missing some. The table includes around 49,000 clones, approximately 90% detected once. This CDR3 spans 15 amino acids. After removal of 6 bases from V and 9 bases from J, the junction contained 10 bases not matched to a gene. The germline gives CDR1 LNHDA, CDR2 SQIVND (reference sequence). Material: PBMCs. This sequence originates from a man younger than 30 in good health and CMV-seronegative. The chain links TRBV19 to TRBJ2-1; 11 nucleotides line up with TRBD2. CDR3 DNA sequence: TGTGCCAGTAGCCGCCATGTTACTAGCGGGAGTGAGCAGTTCTTC. Its translation: CASSRHVTSGSEQFF.